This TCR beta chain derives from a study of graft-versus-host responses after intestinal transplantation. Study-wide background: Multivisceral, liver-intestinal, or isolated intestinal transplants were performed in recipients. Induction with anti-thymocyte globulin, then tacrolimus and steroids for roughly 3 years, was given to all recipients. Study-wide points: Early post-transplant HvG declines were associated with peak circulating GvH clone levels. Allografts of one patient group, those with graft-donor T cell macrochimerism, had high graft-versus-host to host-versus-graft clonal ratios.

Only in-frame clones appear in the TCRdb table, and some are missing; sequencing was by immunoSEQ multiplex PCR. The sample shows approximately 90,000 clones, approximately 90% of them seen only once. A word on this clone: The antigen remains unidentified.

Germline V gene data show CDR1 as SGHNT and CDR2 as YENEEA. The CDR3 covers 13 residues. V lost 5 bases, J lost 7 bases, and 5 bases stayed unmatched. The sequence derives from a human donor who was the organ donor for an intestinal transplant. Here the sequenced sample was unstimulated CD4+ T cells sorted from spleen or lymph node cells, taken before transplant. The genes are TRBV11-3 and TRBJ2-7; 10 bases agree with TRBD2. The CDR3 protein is CASSILAGFEQYF. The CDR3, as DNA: TGTGCCAGCAGCATACTAGCGGGGTTTGAGCAGTACTTC.